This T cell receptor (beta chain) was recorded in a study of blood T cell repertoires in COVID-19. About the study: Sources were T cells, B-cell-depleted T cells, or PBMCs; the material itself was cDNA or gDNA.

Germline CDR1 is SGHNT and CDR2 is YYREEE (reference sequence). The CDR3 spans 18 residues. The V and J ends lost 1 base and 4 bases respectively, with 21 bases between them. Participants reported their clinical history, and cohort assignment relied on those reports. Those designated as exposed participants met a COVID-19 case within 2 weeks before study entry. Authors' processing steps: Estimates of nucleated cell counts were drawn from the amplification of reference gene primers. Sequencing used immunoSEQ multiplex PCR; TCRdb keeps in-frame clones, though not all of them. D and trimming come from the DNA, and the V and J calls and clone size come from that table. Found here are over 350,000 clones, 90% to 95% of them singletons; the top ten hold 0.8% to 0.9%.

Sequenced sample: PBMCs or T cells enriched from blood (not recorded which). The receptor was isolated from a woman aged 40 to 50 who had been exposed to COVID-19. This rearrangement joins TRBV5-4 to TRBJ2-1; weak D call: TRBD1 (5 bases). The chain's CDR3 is CASSLIHWSRQSYNEQFF. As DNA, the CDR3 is TGTGCCAGCAGCTTGATACATTGGTCTCGACAGTCATACAATGAGCAGTTCTTC.